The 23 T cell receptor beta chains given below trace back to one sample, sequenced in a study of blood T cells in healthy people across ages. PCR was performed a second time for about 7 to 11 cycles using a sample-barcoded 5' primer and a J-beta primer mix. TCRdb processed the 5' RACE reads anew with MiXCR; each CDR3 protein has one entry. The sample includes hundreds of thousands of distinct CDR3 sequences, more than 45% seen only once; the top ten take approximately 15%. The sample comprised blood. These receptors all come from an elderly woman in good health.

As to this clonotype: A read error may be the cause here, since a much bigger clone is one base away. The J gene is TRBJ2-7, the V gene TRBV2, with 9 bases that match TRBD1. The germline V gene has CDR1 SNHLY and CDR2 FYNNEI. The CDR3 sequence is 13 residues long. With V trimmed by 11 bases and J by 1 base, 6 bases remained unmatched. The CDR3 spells CAEGQGHSYEQYF. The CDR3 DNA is TGTGCCGAGGGACAGGGCCATTCCTACGAGCAGTACTTC.

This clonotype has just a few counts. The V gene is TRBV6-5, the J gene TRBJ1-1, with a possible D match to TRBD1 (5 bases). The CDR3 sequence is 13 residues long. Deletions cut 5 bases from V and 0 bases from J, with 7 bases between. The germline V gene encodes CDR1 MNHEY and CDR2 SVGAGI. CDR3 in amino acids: CASSRTLNTEAFF. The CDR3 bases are TGTGCCAGCAGTCGGACACTGAACACTGAAGCTTTCTTT.

This CDR3 reads CASEDRVRETQYF. The CDR3 bases are TGTGCCAGTGAGGACAGGGTACGAGAGACCCAGTACTTC. This sequence joins TRBV3-1 and TRBJ2-5, with 8 bases that match TRBD1. The CDR3 loop spans 13 amino acids. With 9 bases clipped from V and 4 bases from J, the junction kept 7 bases outside the gene matches. Germline CDR1 is LGHDT and CDR2 is YNNKEL (reference sequence).

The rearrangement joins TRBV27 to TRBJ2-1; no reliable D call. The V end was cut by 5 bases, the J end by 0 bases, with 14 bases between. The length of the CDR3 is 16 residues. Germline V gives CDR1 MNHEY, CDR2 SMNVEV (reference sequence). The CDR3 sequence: CASSPPGGDSYNEQFF. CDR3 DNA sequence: TGTGCCAGCAGTCCCCCCGGCGGAGACTCCTACAATGAGCAGTTCTTC.

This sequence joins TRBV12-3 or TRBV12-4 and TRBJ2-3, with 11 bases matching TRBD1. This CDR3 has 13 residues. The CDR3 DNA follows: TGTGTCTGCAACGGACAGGGGGCTGCTACGCAGTATTTT. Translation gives CVCNGQGAATQYF.

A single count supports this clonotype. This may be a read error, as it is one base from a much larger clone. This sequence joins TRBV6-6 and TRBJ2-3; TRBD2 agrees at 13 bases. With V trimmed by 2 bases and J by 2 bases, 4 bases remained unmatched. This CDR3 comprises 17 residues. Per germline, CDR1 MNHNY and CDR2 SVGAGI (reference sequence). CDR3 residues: CASSYETSGGTTDTQYF. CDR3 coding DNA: TGTGCCAGCAGTTACGAGACTAGCGGGGGGACCACAGATACGCAGTATTTT.

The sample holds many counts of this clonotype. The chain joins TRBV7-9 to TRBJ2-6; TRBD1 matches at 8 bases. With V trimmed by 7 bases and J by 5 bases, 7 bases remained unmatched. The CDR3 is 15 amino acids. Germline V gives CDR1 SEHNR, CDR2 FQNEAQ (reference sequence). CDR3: CASNFRGPRANVLTF. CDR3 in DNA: TGTGCCAGCAACTTCAGGGGGCCTAGGGCCAACGTCCTGACTTTC. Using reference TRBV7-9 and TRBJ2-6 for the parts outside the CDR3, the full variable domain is DTGVSQNPRHKITKRGQNVTFRCDPISEHNRLYWYRQTLGQGPEFLTYFQNEAQLEKSRLLSDRFSAERPKGSFSTLEIQRTEQGDSAMYLCASNFRGPRANVLTFGAGSRLTVL.

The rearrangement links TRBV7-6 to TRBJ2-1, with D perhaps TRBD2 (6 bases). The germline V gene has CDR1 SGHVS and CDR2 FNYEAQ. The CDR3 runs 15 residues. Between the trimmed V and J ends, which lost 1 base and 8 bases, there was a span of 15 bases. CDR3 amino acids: CASSLVTSMGHEQFF. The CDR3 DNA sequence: TGTGCCAGCAGCTTAGTTACTAGCATGGGCCATGAGCAGTTCTTC.

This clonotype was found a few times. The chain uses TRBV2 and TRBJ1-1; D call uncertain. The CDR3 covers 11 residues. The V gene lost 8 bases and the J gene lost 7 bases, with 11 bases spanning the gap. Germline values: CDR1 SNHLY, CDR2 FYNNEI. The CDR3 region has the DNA TGTGCCAGCTTCGGGCCCCTTGAAGCTTTCTTT. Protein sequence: CASFGPLEAFF.

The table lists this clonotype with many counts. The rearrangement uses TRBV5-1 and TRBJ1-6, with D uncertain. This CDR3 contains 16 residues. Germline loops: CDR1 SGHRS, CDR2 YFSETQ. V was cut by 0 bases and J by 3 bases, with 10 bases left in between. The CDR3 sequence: CASSLGQRFYNSPLHF. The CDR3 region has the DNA TGCGCCAGCAGCTTGGGGCAGCGATTCTATAATTCACCCCTCCACTTT.

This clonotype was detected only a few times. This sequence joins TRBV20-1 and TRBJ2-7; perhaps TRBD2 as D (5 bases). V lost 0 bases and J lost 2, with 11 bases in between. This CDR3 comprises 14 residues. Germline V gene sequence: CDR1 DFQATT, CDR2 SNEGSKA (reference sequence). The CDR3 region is CSARETGKAYEQYF. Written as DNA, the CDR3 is TGCAGTGCTAGAGAAACCGGGAAGGCCTACGAGCAGTACTTC.

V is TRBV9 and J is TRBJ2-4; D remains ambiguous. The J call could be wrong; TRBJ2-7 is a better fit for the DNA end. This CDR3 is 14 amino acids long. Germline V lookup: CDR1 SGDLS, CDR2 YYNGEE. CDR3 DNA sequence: TGTGCCAGCAGCGGAATCCGGGCTGCCCACGAGCAGTACTTC. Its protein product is CASSGIRAAHEQYF.

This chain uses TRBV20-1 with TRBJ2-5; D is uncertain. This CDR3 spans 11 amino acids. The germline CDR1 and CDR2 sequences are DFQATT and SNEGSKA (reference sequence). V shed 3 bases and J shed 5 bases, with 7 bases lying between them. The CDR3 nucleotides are TGCAGTGCTAGGAAAACGGAGACCCAGTACTTC. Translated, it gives CSARKTETQYF.

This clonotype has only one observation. The CDR3 sequence: CTSSLGGTYNEQYF. The DNA of the CDR3 is TGTACTAGCAGCTTAGGAGGCACCTACAATGAGCAGTACTTC. This chain joins TRBV7-7 and TRBJ2-5; D perhaps matches TRBD2 (6 bases). Germline V CDR1 and CDR2: SSHAT, FNYEAQ (reference sequence). The CDR3 consists of 14 residues.

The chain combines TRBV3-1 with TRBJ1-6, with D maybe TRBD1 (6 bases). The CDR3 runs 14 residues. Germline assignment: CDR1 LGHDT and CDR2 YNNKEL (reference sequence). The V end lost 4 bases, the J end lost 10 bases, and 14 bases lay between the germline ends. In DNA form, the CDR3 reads TGTGCCAGCAGCCCTGCGGGGGCTGGCTCACCCCTCCACTTT. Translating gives CASSPAGAGSPLHF.

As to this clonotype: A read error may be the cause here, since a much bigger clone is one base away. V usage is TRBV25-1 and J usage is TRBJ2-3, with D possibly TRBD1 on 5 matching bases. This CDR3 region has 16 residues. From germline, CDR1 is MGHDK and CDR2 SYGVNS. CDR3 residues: CAGSPWGGRGTDTQYF. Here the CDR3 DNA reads TGTGCCGGCAGTCCCTGGGGCGGCCGCGGCACAGATACGCAGTATTTT.

The CDR3 region is CASSSSGGSYNSPLHF. DNA for the CDR3: TGCGCCAGCAGCTCCTCCGGCGGCTCCTATAATTCACCCCTCCACTTT. The chain uses TRBV4-1 and TRBJ1-6; no definite D call. Germline assignment: CDR1 MGHRA and CDR2 YSYEKL. Between the trimmed V and J ends, which lost 5 bases and 0 bases, there was a span of 11 bases. The CDR3 length is 16 residues.

CDR3 nucleotides: TGTGCCAGCCCTCCCGGTGGTCGGGTCAGGGCAGATACGCAGTATTTT. It is translated as CASPPGGRVRADTQYF. The J gene is TRBJ2-3, the V gene TRBV28; a weak D match, TRBD1 (5 bases). The germline V and J ends were trimmed by 8 bases and 4 bases, with 22 bases remaining between them. Germline lookup yields CDR1 MDHEN and CDR2 SYDVKM. The CDR3 runs to 16 residues.

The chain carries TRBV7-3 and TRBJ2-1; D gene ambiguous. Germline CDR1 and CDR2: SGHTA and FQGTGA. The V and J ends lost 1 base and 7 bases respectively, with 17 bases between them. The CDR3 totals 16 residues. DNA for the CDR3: TGTGCCAGCAGCTTAAACGGTATGAATTCCAGGAATGAGCAGTTCTTC. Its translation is CASSLNGMNSRNEQFF.

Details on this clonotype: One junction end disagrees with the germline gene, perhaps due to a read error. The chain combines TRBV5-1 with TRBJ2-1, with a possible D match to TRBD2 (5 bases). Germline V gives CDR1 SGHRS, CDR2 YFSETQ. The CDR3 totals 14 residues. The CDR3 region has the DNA TGCGCCAGCAGCGGGCCCGGGAAGATCAATGAGCGGTTCTTC. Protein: CASSGPGKINERFF.

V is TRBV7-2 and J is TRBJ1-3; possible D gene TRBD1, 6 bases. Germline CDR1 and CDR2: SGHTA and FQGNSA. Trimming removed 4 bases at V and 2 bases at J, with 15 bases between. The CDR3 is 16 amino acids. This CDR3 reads CASSSGHLMAGNTIYF. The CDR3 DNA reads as TGTGCCAGCAGCTCGGGACACCTAATGGCTGGAAACACCATATATTTT.

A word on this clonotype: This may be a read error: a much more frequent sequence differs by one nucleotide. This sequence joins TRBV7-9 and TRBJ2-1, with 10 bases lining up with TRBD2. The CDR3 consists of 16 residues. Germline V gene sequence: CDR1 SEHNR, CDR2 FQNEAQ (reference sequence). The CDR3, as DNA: TGTACCAGCAGCCTGACCGGGACTAGCGTGGTCGTTGAGCAGTTCTTC. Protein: CTSSLTGTSVVVEQFF.

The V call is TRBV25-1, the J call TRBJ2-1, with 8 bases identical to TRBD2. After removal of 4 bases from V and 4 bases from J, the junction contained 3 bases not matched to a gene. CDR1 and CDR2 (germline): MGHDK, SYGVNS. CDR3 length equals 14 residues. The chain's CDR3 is CASSGAGEYNEQFF. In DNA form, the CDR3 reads TGTGCCAGCAGTGGAGCGGGAGAGTACAATGAGCAGTTCTTC.